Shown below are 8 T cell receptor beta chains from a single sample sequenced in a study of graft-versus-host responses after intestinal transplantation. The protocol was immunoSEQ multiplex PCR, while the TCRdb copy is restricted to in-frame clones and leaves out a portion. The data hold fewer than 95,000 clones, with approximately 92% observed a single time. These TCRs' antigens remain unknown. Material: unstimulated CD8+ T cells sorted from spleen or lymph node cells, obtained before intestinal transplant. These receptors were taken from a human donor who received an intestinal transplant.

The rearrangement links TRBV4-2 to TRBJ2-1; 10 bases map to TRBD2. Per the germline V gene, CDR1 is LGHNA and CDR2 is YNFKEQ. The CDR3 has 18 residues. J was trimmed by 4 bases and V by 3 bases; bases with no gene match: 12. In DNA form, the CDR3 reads TGTGCCAGCAGCCACGACCGTAGCGGGGGGACCTATTACAATGAGCAGTTCTTC. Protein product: CASSHDRSGGTYYNEQFF.

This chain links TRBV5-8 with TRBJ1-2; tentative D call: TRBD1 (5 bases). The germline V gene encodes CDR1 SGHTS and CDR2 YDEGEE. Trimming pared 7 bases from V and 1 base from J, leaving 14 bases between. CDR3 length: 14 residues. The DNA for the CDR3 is TGTGCCAGCCGAACGAGAGACAGTAACTATGGCTACACCTTC. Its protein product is CASRTRDSNYGYTF.

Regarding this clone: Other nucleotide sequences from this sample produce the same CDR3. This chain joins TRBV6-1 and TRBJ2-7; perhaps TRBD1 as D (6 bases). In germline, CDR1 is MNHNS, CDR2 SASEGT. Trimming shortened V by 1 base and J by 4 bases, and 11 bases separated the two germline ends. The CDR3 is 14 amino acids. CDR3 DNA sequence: TGTGCCAGCAGTGAAGTAGGGGGTCCGTACGAGCAGTACTTC. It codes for CASSEVGGPYEQYF.

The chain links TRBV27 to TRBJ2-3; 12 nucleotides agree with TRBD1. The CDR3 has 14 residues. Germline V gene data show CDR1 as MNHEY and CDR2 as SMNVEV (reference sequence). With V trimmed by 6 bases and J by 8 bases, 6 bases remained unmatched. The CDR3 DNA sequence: TGTGCCAGCAGGGACCCGGGACAGGGGGCTACGCAGTATTTT. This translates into CASRDPGQGATQYF.

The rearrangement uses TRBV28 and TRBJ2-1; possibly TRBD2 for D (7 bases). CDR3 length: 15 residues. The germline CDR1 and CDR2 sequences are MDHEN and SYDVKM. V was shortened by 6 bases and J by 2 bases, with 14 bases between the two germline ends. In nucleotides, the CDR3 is TGTGCCAGCAGCCCCAGGGAGGGGGCCTACAATGAGCAGTTCTTC. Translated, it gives CASSPREGAYNEQFF.

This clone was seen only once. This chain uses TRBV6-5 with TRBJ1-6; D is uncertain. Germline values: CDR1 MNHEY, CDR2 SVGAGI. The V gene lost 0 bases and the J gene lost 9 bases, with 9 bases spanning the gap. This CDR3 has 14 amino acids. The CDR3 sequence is CASSYSGGGSPLHF. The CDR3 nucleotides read TGTGCCAGCAGTTACTCCGGTGGTGGTTCACCCCTCCACTTT.

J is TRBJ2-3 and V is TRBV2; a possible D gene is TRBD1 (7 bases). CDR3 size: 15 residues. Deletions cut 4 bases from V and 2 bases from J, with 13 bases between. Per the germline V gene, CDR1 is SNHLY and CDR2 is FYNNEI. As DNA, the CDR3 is TGTGCCAGCAGTGCCGGAGGGGGCGCCACAGATACGCAGTATTTT. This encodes CASSAGGGATDTQYF.

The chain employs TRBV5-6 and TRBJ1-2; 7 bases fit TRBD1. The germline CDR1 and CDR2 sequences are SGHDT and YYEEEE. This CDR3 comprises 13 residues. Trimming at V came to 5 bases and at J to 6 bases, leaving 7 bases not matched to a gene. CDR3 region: CASRLSGTDGYTF. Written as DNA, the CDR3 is TGTGCCAGCAGACTCTCCGGGACAGATGGCTACACCTTC.